Listed here are 16 T cell receptor beta chains from one sample, sequenced in a study of T cell repertoires in cytomegalovirus infection. TCRdb re-called the reads with MiXCR, one entry per CDR3 protein. The data show 200,000 to 250,000 distinct CDR3 sequences, roughly 20% seen once. Sequenced input: CD8+ T cells from PBMCs. Receptors originate from a human donor in good health (CMV status not recorded). Some clones in this sample may be carry-over from other donors' samples.

This clonotype was counted a few times. This chain uses TRBV28 with TRBJ2-3, with 8 bases matching TRBD2. This CDR3 has 15 residues. V shed 1 base, J shed 4 bases, and the junction held 4 bases outside the gene matches. Germline CDR1 is MDHEN and CDR2 is SYDVKM. CDR3: CASSLSGGPADTQYF. The CDR3 DNA follows: TGTGCCAGCAGTTTATCGGGGGGGCCGGCAGATACGCAGTATTTT.

This clonotype came up many times. This rearrangement joins TRBV10-3 to TRBJ2-5; weak D call: TRBD2 (5 bases). In germline, CDR1 is ENHRY, CDR2 SYGVKD. This CDR3 has 15 amino acids. V dropped 4 bases and J dropped 5 bases, with 17 bases sitting between them. The CDR3 DNA is TGTGCCATCAGTGCCGGGGTACGATTACAGGAGACCCAGTACTTC. Its translation is CAISAGVRLQETQYF.

The table lists this clonotype with a few counts. V gene TRBV6-2 or TRBV6-3 combines with J gene TRBJ2-2; D remains unclear. Germline V gene data show CDR1 as MNHEY and CDR2 as SVGEGT. Trimming took off 2 bases at V and 7 bases at J, with 8 bases between the two ends. The CDR3 length is 13 residues. As DNA, the CDR3 is TGTGCCAGCAGTTACCCTAGTGACGGGGAGCTGTTTTTT. Its protein is CASSYPSDGELFF.

The chain recombines TRBV7-2 with TRBJ1-1; D gene unclear. Germline assignment: CDR1 SGHTA and CDR2 FQGNSA. The CDR3 runs 11 residues. V dropped 11 bases and J dropped 9 bases, with 16 bases sitting between them. CDR3 region: CAELSGFQAFF. CDR3 nucleotide sequence: TGTGCCGAGCTTAGCGGTTTTCAAGCTTTCTTT. The full variable domain, completed using reference TRBV7-2 and TRBJ1-1, is GAGVSQSPSNKVTEKGKDVELRCDPISGHTALYWYRQSLGQGLEFLIYFQGNSAPDKSGLPSDRFSAERTGGSVSTLTIQRTQQEDSAVYLCAELSGFQAFFGQGTRLTVV.

J is TRBJ2-2 and V is TRBV7-9; tentative D call: TRBD2 (6 bases). V was trimmed by 4 bases and J by 5 bases, leaving 14 bases between them. This CDR3 is built from 15 residues. Germline CDR1 SEHNR, CDR2 FQNEAQ (reference sequence). This CDR3 reads CASSSGGSGTGELFF. In nucleotides, the CDR3 is TGTGCCAGCAGCTCCGGGGGATCGGGGACCGGGGAGCTGTTTTTT.

Comment on this clonotype: A much larger clone differs by one base, so this may be a read error. The genes are TRBV5-1 and TRBJ1-1, with D tentatively TRBD1 (5 bases). This CDR3 is built from 15 residues. Per germline, CDR1 SGHRS and CDR2 YFSETQ. The CDR3 nucleotides are TGCGCCAACAGCTTGGACGGGCCAGGGAGCACTGAAGCTTTCTTT. As protein: CANSLDGPGSTEAFF.

In this sample, this clonotype turned up a few times. The CDR3 protein is CSARGVGSSSYEQYF. The CDR3 nucleotides are TGCAGTGCTAGAGGGGTGGGCTCTAGCTCCTACGAGCAGTACTTC. The J gene is TRBJ2-7, the V gene TRBV20-1; no definite D call. Germline lookup yields CDR1 DFQATT and CDR2 SNEGSKA (reference sequence). The CDR3 is made up of 15 amino acids. Trimming left V 1 base short and J 0 bases short, with 13 bases between.

This clonotype was found many times. V usage is TRBV7-2 and J usage is TRBJ1-3; D not resolved. V was shortened by 1 base and J by 2 bases, with 6 bases between the two germline ends. The CDR3 contains 14 residues. Germline CDR1 and CDR2: SGHTA and FQGNSA. CDR3: CASSLVGTGNTIYF. The DNA of the CDR3 is TGTGCCAGCAGCTTAGTGGGAACTGGAAACACCATATATTTT.

Regarding this clonotype: An end of the junction does not agree with germline; a read error may underlie this. The J gene is TRBJ2-6, the V gene TRBV19; perhaps TRBD1 as D (5 bases). The CDR3 has 15 amino acids. Germline assignment: CDR1 LNHDA and CDR2 SQIVND (reference sequence). CDR3 region: CASTPWGSRANVLTF. DNA for the CDR3: TGTGCCAGTACCCCTTGGGGCTCTAGGGCCAACGTCCTGACTTTC.

This clonotype came up a few times. This chain connects TRBV28 to TRBJ2-7; possibly TRBD1 for D (5 bases). The CDR3 extends over 13 amino acids. Germline CDR1 and CDR2: MDHEN and SYDVKM. V was cut by 1 base and J by 4 bases, with 8 bases left in between. The CDR3 protein is CASSLSRQYEQYF. The CDR3 coding sequence is TGTGCCAGCAGTTTATCCCGACAGTACGAGCAGTACTTC.

This clonotype was recorded many times. The chain joins TRBV7-9 to TRBJ2-5; 11 bases agree with TRBD2. The CDR3 has 19 residues. With V trimmed by 3 bases and J by 2 bases, 14 bases remained unmatched. Germline lookup yields CDR1 SEHNR and CDR2 FQNEAQ (reference sequence). The CDR3, as DNA: TGTGCCAGCAGCTTGGGGCCCGAGCTAGCGGGGGGCCCTCAAGAGACCCAGTACTTC. Residues: CASSLGPELAGGPQETQYF.

This clonotype was counted many times. This chain uses TRBV7-9 with TRBJ2-7; D assignment may be TRBD1 or TRBD2 (5 bases each). V gave up 7 bases and J gave up 5 bases, with 15 bases separating them. The length of the CDR3 is 13 residues. Per germline, CDR1 SEHNR and CDR2 FQNEAQ (reference sequence). In DNA form, the CDR3 reads TGTGCCAGCACCTTGGGGGATACTGACGAGCAGTACTTC. It encodes CASTLGDTDEQYF.

This chain joins TRBV29-1 and TRBJ2-5, with TRBD2 as a possible D gene (5 bases). The germline V and J ends were trimmed by 7 bases and 5 bases, with 11 bases remaining between them. Germline V gene data show CDR1 as SQVTM and CDR2 as ANQGSEA. The CDR3 spans 11 residues. CDR3 protein: CSEMTGETQYF. In DNA form, the CDR3 reads TGCAGCGAAATGACGGGGGAGACCCAGTACTTC.

This clonotype was seen only a few times. V usage is TRBV7-9 and J usage is TRBJ1-3, with D possibly TRBD1 on 5 matching bases. Between the trimmed V and J ends, which lost 5 bases and 0 bases, there was a span of 14 bases. This CDR3 contains 16 residues. From germline, CDR1 is SEHNR and CDR2 FQNEAQ (reference sequence). This chain's CDR3 is CASSTVDGGSGNTIYF. The CDR3 DNA reads TGTGCCAGCAGCACTGTGGACGGGGGCTCTGGAAACACCATATATTTT.

J is TRBJ2-3 and V is TRBV7-3; TRBD2 aligns across 15 bases. This CDR3 spans 20 amino acids. Per germline, CDR1 SGHTA and CDR2 FQGTGA. Trimming removed 5 bases from V and 6 bases from J; junction bases left unmatched: 18. CDR3 sequence: CASSHGLAGGPNQLWDTQYF. CDR3 DNA: TGTGCCAGCAGCCATGGACTAGCGGGGGGGCCAAACCAACTCTGGGATACGCAGTATTTT.

There are a few counts of this clonotype. The V and J genes are TRBV7-2 and TRBJ2-5; D is tentatively TRBD1 or TRBD2 (5 bases each). Trimming left V 2 bases short and J 5 bases short, with 18 bases between. The CDR3 extends over 16 amino acids. CDR1 is SGHTA and CDR2 is FQGNSA in the germline V gene. CDR3 sequence: CASSLNMATGRETQYF. The CDR3 region has the DNA TGTGCCAGCAGCTTAAACATGGCGACGGGACGGGAGACCCAGTACTTC.